This is a list of T cell receptor beta chains from one sample in a study of regulatory T cells in long-lasting Graves disease. TCRdb passed the multiplex PCR reads through MiXCR, listing each CDR3 protein once. The table includes under 450,000 distinct CDR3 sequences, roughly 15% detected once. The data were also submitted as part of a second study, on T cells in Graves' hyperthyroidism and ophthalmopathy.

The sample was peripheral blood mononuclear cells (PBMCs), taken at new diagnosis, from a patient treated with antithyroid drugs. All receptors come from a woman between 18 and 29 years old with Graves disease. The CDR3 runs from the conserved cysteine through the conserved F or W. The D gene is left open where the match is weak. The size field is filled for only some rows; it gives once, few, many or a size class.

v_gene: TRBV2
d_gene: TRBD2
abundance: many
j_gene: TRBJ2-3
CDR3aa: CASRDTSADLITDTQYF
CDR3nt: TGTGCCAGCAGGGATACTAGCGCGGATCTAATCACAGATACGCAGTATTTT

v_gene: TRBV20-1
d_gene: NA
abundance: many
j_gene: TRBJ2-7
CDR3aa: CSASRTTSYEQYF
CDR3nt: TGCAGTGCTTCCCGGACTACCTCCTACGAGCAGTACTTC

v_gene: TRBV2
d_gene: NA
abundance: few
j_gene: TRBJ1-5
CDR3aa: CASSEGRAPGQPQHF
CDR3nt: TGTGCCAGCAGTGAAGGCAGGGCTCCGGGTCAGCCCCAGCATTTT

v_gene: TRBV27
d_gene: NA
abundance: many
j_gene: TRBJ1-5
CDR3aa: CASSPQGLSNQPQHF
CDR3nt: TGTGCCAGCAGCCCCCAGGGGCTGAGCAATCAGCCCCAGCATTTT

v_gene: TRBV28
d_gene: TRBD1
abundance: NA
j_gene: TRBJ1-2
CDR3aa: CASSETGWNGYTF
CDR3nt: TGTGCCAGCAGTGAGACAGGGTGGAATGGCTACACCTTC

v_gene: TRBV3-1
d_gene: NA
abundance: many
j_gene: TRBJ1-2
CDR3aa: CASSLVGVRYGYTF
CDR3nt: TGTGCCAGTAGCCTTGTGGGGGTTCGCTATGGCTACACCTTC

v_gene: TRBV7-8
d_gene: TRBD2
abundance: many
j_gene: TRBJ2-5
CDR3aa: CASSTGLAGGTETQYF
CDR3nt: TGTGCCAGCAGTACGGGACTAGCGGGAGGTACGGAGACCCAGTACTTC

v_gene: TRBV6-2/TRBV6-3
d_gene: NA
abundance: NA
j_gene: TRBJ1-6
CDR3aa: CASSHPGLNSPLHF
CDR3nt: TGTGCCAGCAGCCACCCGGGATTAAATTCACCCCTCCACTTT

v_gene: TRBV28
d_gene: NA
abundance: many
j_gene: TRBJ2-1
CDR3aa: CASSFPRGGVNEQFF
CDR3nt: TGTGCCAGCAGTTTCCCGCGAGGGGGTGTCAATGAGCAGTTCTTC

v_gene: TRBV11-3
d_gene: TRBD2
abundance: many
j_gene: TRBJ2-7
CDR3aa: CASSLFTSGPYEQYF
CDR3nt: TGTGCCAGCAGCTTATTTACTAGCGGACCCTACGAGCAGTACTTC

v_gene: TRBV28
d_gene: NA
abundance: few
j_gene: TRBJ1-4
CDR3aa: CASSFVTEAYAGLFF
CDR3nt: TGTGCCAGCAGTTTTGTAACGGAGGCTTACGCTGGACTGTTTTTT

v_gene: TRBV9
d_gene: NA
abundance: NA
j_gene: TRBJ2-7
CDR3aa: CASSVGVDSYEQYF
CDR3nt: TGTGCCAGCAGCGTAGGGGTGGACTCCTACGAGCAGTACTTC

v_gene: TRBV2
d_gene: TRBD1
abundance: many
j_gene: TRBJ2-3
CDR3aa: CATKPGTASTDTQYF
CDR3nt: TGTGCTACCAAACCGGGGACAGCAAGCACAGATACGCAGTATTTT

v_gene: TRBV28
d_gene: NA
abundance: many
j_gene: TRBJ2-3
CDR3aa: CASSRPSIGTDTQYF
CDR3nt: TGTGCCAGCTCTAGGCCCAGTATAGGCACAGATACGCAGTATTTT

v_gene: TRBV5-1
d_gene: TRBD1
abundance: NA
j_gene: TRBJ2-1
CDR3aa: CASSLPDRGGNEQFF
CDR3nt: TGCGCCAGCAGCCTGCCGGACAGGGGAGGCAATGAGCAGTTCTTC

v_gene: TRBV6-1
d_gene: TRBD1
abundance: many
j_gene: TRBJ2-7
CDR3aa: CASNPQGSQYEQYF
CDR3nt: TGTGCCAGCAACCCACAGGGGTCCCAATACGAGCAGTACTTC

v_gene: TRBV3-1
d_gene: TRBD1
abundance: NA
j_gene: TRBJ1-3
CDR3aa: CASSPPLRGLVTGNTIYF
CDR3nt: TGTGCCAGCAGCCCCCCTCTGAGGGGGCTCGTTACTGGAAACACCATATATTTT

v_gene: TRBV6-2/TRBV6-3
d_gene: TRBD1
abundance: many
j_gene: TRBJ1-1
CDR3aa: CASRPGQGAGEDTEAFF
CDR3nt: TGTGCCAGCAGGCCGGGACAGGGGGCTGGAGAGGACACTGAAGCTTTCTTT

v_gene: TRBV6-2/TRBV6-3
d_gene: TRBD1
abundance: many
j_gene: TRBJ1-5
CDR3aa: CASRGTGASNQPQHF
CDR3nt: TGTGCCAGCAGAGGGACAGGGGCAAGCAATCAGCCCCAGCATTTT

v_gene: TRBV12-3/TRBV12-4
d_gene: NA
abundance: few
j_gene: TRBJ1-1
CDR3aa: CASRRSGTEGGAFF
CDR3nt: TGTGCCAGCAGACGGAGCGGGACTGAGGGGGGAGCTTTCTTT

v_gene: TRBV18
d_gene: NA
abundance: many
j_gene: TRBJ2-7
CDR3aa: CASSQESSEANEQYF
CDR3nt: TGTGCCAGCTCCCAAGAATCTAGCGAGGCCAACGAGCAGTACTTC

v_gene: TRBV11-2
d_gene: TRBD1
abundance: NA
j_gene: TRBJ2-3
CDR3aa: CASSLDWTGATLSTDTQYF
CDR3nt: TGTGCCAGCAGCTTAGATTGGACAGGGGCCACCCTCAGCACAGATACGCAGTATTTT

v_gene: TRBV30
d_gene: TRBD1
abundance: many
j_gene: TRBJ1-6
CDR3aa: CAWSKDRGLSPLHF
CDR3nt: TGTGCCTGGAGTAAGGACAGGGGGCTGTCACCCCTCCACTTT

v_gene: TRBV28
d_gene: TRBD1
abundance: many
j_gene: TRBJ2-2
CDR3aa: CASSFRDRGVPGELFF
CDR3nt: TGTGCCAGCAGTTTTAGGGACAGGGGGGTCCCCGGGGAGCTGTTTTTT

v_gene: TRBV11-3
d_gene: NA
abundance: NA
j_gene: TRBJ1-5
CDR3aa: CASSPPPGTRGQPQHF
CDR3nt: TGTGCCAGCAGCCCCCCCCCCGGGACCCGGGGGCAGCCCCAGCATTTT

v_gene: TRBV12-3/TRBV12-4
d_gene: NA
abundance: many
j_gene: TRBJ2-3
CDR3aa: CASRISGSDTQYF
CDR3nt: TGTGCCAGCCGTATATCTGGTTCCGATACGCAGTATTTT

v_gene: TRBV6-5
d_gene: NA
abundance: many
j_gene: TRBJ1-1
CDR3aa: CASSYTLTGSGTEAFF
CDR3nt: TGTGCCAGCAGTTATACCCTAACGGGGAGCGGCACTGAAGCTTTCTTT

v_gene: TRBV6-2/TRBV6-3
d_gene: NA
abundance: few
j_gene: TRBJ2-3
CDR3aa: CASTQYGADTQYF
CDR3nt: TGTGCCAGCACCCAATATGGGGCAGATACGCAGTATTTT

v_gene: TRBV9
d_gene: NA
abundance: many
j_gene: TRBJ1-2
CDR3aa: CASSVFPNPYGYTF
CDR3nt: TGTGCCAGCAGCGTCTTCCCCAACCCGTATGGCTACACCTTC

v_gene: TRBV30
d_gene: TRBD1
abundance: few
j_gene: TRBJ1-2
CDR3aa: CAWSVGQDYGYTF
CDR3nt: TGTGCCTGGAGTGTGGGACAGGACTATGGCTACACCTTC

v_gene: TRBV27
d_gene: NA
abundance: few
j_gene: TRBJ1-6
CDR3aa: CASGEMGAESPLHF
CDR3nt: TGTGCCAGCGGCGAAATGGGGGCAGAATCACCCCTCCACTTT

v_gene: TRBV5-1
d_gene: NA
abundance: few
j_gene: TRBJ1-4
CDR3aa: CASSDHEKLFF
CDR3nt: TGCGCCAGCAGCGACCATGAAAAACTGTTTTTT

v_gene: TRBV25-1
d_gene: NA
abundance: few
j_gene: TRBJ2-3
CDR3aa: CASSVLTDTQYF
CDR3nt: TGTGCCAGCAGTGTACTCACAGATACGCAGTATTTT

v_gene: TRBV12-3/TRBV12-4
d_gene: NA
abundance: many
j_gene: TRBJ1-2
CDR3aa: CASTTTATNYGYTF
CDR3nt: TGTGCCAGCACCACGACAGCGACTAACTATGGCTACACCTTC

v_gene: TRBV24-1
d_gene: TRBD1
abundance: NA
j_gene: TRBJ2-1
CDR3aa: CATSDLQGTYNEQFF
CDR3nt: TGTGCCACCAGTGACCTACAGGGGACCTACAATGAGCAGTTCTTC

v_gene: TRBV20-1
d_gene: NA
abundance: NA
j_gene: TRBJ2-1
CDR3aa: CSSNNEQFF
CDR3nt: TGCAGTTCAAACAATGAGCAGTTCTTC

v_gene: TRBV11-2
d_gene: TRBD2
abundance: NA
j_gene: TRBJ2-1
CDR3aa: CASSPPGLAGAYNEQFF
CDR3nt: TGTGCCAGCAGCCCCCCGGGACTAGCGGGGGCCTACAATGAGCAGTTCTTC

v_gene: TRBV7-2
d_gene: NA
abundance: many
j_gene: TRBJ2-3
CDR3aa: CASSPRGTDTQYF
CDR3nt: TGTGCCAGCAGCCCTCGGGGCACAGATACGCAGTATTTT

v_gene: TRBV28
d_gene: NA
abundance: many
j_gene: TRBJ1-5
CDR3aa: CASSPPWGNNQPQHF
CDR3nt: TGTGCCAGCTCCCCGCCGTGGGGTAACAATCAGCCCCAGCATTTT

v_gene: TRBV5-1
d_gene: NA
abundance: many
j_gene: TRBJ2-1
CDR3aa: CASTLGQGNEQFF
CDR3nt: TGCGCCAGCACCCTGGGGCAGGGAAATGAGCAGTTCTTC

v_gene: TRBV28
d_gene: TRBD1
abundance: many
j_gene: TRBJ1-5
CDR3aa: CASSFRGQGVGNQPQHF
CDR3nt: TGTGCCAGCAGTTTTAGGGGACAGGGAGTGGGCAATCAGCCCCAGCATTTT

v_gene: TRBV5-1
d_gene: TRBD1
abundance: NA
j_gene: TRBJ1-1
CDR3aa: CASSLPTGMINTEAFF
CDR3nt: TGTGCCAGCAGCCTCCCGACAGGGATGATTAACACTGAAGCTTTCTTT

v_gene: TRBV3-1
d_gene: TRBD1
abundance: many
j_gene: TRBJ1-2
CDR3aa: CASSPSRGNYGYTF
CDR3nt: TGTGCCAGCAGCCCAAGCAGGGGGAACTATGGCTACACCTTC

v_gene: TRBV20-1
d_gene: TRBD1
abundance: once
j_gene: TRBJ1-5
CDR3aa: CSARETGDVQPRHF
CDR3nt: TGCAGTGCTAGAGAGACAGGGGATGTTCAGCCCCGGCACTTT

v_gene: TRBV30
d_gene: TRBD2
abundance: many
j_gene: TRBJ2-7
CDR3aa: CAWRLARSYEQYF
CDR3nt: TGTGCCTGGCGACTAGCGAGGTCCTACGAGCAGTACTTC

v_gene: TRBV4-2
d_gene: TRBD2
abundance: NA
j_gene: TRBJ2-1
CDR3aa: CASSQTSGSSYNEQFF
CDR3nt: TGTGCCAGCAGCCAGACTAGCGGGAGCTCCTACAATGAGCAGTTCTTC

v_gene: TRBV12-3/TRBV12-4
d_gene: TRBD2
abundance: many
j_gene: TRBJ2-1
CDR3aa: CASSPPAGGNNEQFF
CDR3nt: TGTGCCAGCAGCCCTCCAGCGGGGGGTAACAATGAGCAGTTCTTC

v_gene: TRBV11-2
d_gene: NA
abundance: few
j_gene: TRBJ1-2
CDR3aa: CASSLGRRGYTF
CDR3nt: TGTGCCAGCAGCTTAGGGCGACGGGGCTACACCTTC

v_gene: TRBV24-1
d_gene: NA
abundance: many
j_gene: TRBJ2-1
CDR3aa: CATSLRRYNEQFF
CDR3nt: TGTGCCACCAGCCTAAGGCGGTACAATGAGCAGTTCTTC

v_gene: TRBV6-4
d_gene: TRBD1
abundance: NA
j_gene: TRBJ2-7
CDR3aa: CASSYPWGQVFSYEQYF
CDR3nt: TGTGCCAGCAGTTACCCATGGGGACAGGTCTTCTCCTACGAGCAGTACTTC

v_gene: TRBV9
d_gene: NA
abundance: many
j_gene: TRBJ2-5
CDR3aa: CASSDGVQETQYF
CDR3nt: TGTGCCAGCAGCGACGGGGTTCAAGAGACCCAGTACTTC

v_gene: TRBV5-1
d_gene: TRBD2
abundance: many
j_gene: TRBJ2-5
CDR3aa: CASSPTLTSAETQYF
CDR3nt: TGCGCCAGCAGCCCGACCCTAACTAGCGCCGAGACCCAGTACTTC

v_gene: TRBV27
d_gene: NA
abundance: many
j_gene: TRBJ2-7
CDR3aa: CASSSPLVVPYEQYF
CDR3nt: TGTGCCAGCAGTTCTCCATTAGTGGTTCCCTACGAGCAGTACTTC

v_gene: TRBV2
d_gene: NA
abundance: many
j_gene: TRBJ2-1
CDR3aa: CASSEGDSSYNEQFF
CDR3nt: TGTGCCAGCAGTGAAGGGGACTCCTCCTACAATGAGCAGTTCTTC